Sequencing of this T cell receptor beta chain was carried out in a study of blood T cell repertoires in COVID-19. Study background: The analysed material was cDNA or gDNA that came from T cells, B-cell-depleted T cells, or PBMCs.

The junction had 4 bases not matched to a gene; V was cut back by 2 bases and J by 5 bases. The germline gives CDR1 SEHNR, CDR2 FQNEAQ (reference sequence). There are 15 residues in the CDR3. Those enrolled, adults aged 18 to 89 years, came from fewer than 25 US areas. Self-reported history from a screening survey and questionnaire set each donor's cohort. Original processing notes: Scientists estimated how many nucleated cells there were by amplifying reference gene primers. Sequenced by immunoSEQ multiplex PCR; TCRdb stores in-frame clones only, minus some. V, J and clone size derive from that table, while D and trimming were established from the DNA sequence. The table includes approximately 150,000 clones, 84% detected once.

The sequencing input was PBMCs or T cells enriched from blood (not recorded which). The chain has TRBV7-9 and TRBJ2-1; TRBD2 aligns across 9 bases. The sequence was collected from a man between 40 and 49 years old with acute COVID-19. The CDR3 is CASSLSPSGNNEQFF. The CDR3 DNA reads TGTGCCAGCAGCTTATCCCCTAGCGGGAACAATGAGCAGTTCTTC.